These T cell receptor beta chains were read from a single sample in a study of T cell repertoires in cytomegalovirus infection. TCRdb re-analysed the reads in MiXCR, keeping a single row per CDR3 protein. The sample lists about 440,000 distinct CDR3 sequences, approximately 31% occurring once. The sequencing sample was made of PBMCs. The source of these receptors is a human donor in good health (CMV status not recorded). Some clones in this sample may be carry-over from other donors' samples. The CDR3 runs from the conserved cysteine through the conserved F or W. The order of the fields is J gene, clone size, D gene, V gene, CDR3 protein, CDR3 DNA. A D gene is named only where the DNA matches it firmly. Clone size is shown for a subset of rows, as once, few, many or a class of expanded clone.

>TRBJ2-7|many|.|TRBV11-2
CASSLNVPYEQYF
TGTGCCAGCAGCTTAAACGTACCCTACGAGCAGTACTTC
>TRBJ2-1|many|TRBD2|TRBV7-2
CASSRTSGAFNEQFF
TGTGCCAGCAGCAGAACTAGCGGGGCTTTCAATGAGCAGTTCTTC
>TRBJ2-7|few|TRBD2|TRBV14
CASSPARGLAGGRSYEQYF
TGTGCCAGCAGCCCAGCCCGCGGACTAGCGGGGGGCCGCTCCTACGAGCAGTACTTC
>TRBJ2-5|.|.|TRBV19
CASSTTRRQETQYF
TGTGCCAGTAGTACGACTAGAAGGCAAGAGACCCAGTACTTC
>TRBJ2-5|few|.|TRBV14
CASSPWAVGIQETQYF
TGTGCCAGCAGCCCTTGGGCCGTAGGTATCCAAGAGACCCAGTACTTC
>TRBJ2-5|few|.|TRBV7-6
CASSLSFRVVETQYF
TGTGCCAGCAGCTTAAGTTTCAGGGTTGTGGAGACCCAGTACTTC
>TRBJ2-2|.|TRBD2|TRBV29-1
CSASSGMRSGGPGELFF
TGCAGCGCCTCAAGTGGGATGAGAAGCGGGGGACCCGGGGAGCTGTTTTTT
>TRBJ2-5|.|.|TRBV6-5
CASSYSTGGLETQYF
TGTGCCAGCAGTTACTCAACGGGTGGGCTCGAGACCCAGTACTTC
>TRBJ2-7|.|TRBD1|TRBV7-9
CASAGQGATSSYEQYF
TGTGCCAGCGCGGGACAGGGGGCAACAAGCTCCTACGAGCAGTACTTC
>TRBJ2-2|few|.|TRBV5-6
CASSFRGINTGELFF
TGTGCCAGCAGCTTTAGAGGGATTAACACCGGGGAGCTGTTTTTT
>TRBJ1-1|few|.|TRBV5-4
CASTVPGGSTEAFF
TGTGCCAGCACCGTCCCGGGGGGAAGTACTGAAGCTTTCTTT
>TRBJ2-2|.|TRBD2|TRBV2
CASRATSGGAGELFF
TGTGCCAGCAGAGCGACTAGCGGGGGGGCCGGGGAGCTGTTTTTT
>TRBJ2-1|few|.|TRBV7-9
CASTSTGQVYNEQFF
TGTGCCAGCACGTCCACGGGTCAGGTATACAATGAGCAGTTCTTC
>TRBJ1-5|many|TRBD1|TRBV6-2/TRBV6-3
CASSYPPGGNQPQHF
TGTGCCAGCAGTTACCCCCCAGGGGGGAATCAGCCCCAGCATTTT
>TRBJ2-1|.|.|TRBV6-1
CASSEPGRPYNEQFF
TGTGCCAGCAGTGAACCGGGACGACCCTACAATGAGCAGTTCTTC
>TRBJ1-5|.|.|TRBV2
CASSELAYSNQPQHF
TGTGCCAGCAGTGAATTAGCTTATAGCAATCAGCCCCAGCATTTT
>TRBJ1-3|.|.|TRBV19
CASSFGEISGNTIYF
TGTGCCAGTAGTTTCGGGGAAATCTCTGGAAACACCATATATTTT
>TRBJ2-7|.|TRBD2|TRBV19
CASSPSGGLSSYEQYF
TGTGCCAGTAGTCCTAGCGGGGGCCTAAGCTCCTACGAGCAGTACTTC
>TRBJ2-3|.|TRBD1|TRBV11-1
CASSRQGAGDTKYF
TGTGCCAGCAGTCGACAGGGGGCCGGAGATACGAAGTATTTT
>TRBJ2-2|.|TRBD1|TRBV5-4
CASSQDRGRRNTGELFF
TGTGCCAGCAGCCAGGACAGGGGCAGGAGAAACACCGGGGAGCTGTTTTTT
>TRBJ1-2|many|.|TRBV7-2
CASSLEGWYGYTF
TGTGCCAGCAGCTTAGAGGGTTGGTATGGCTACACCTTC
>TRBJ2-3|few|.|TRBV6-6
CASSPRGTSTDTQYF
TGTGCCAGCAGTCCCAGGGGTACTAGCACAGATACGCAGTATTTT
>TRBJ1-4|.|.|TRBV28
CASSFGGWPEKLFF
TGTGCCAGCAGTTTTGGAGGGTGGCCTGAAAAACTGTTTTTT
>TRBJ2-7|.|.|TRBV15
CATSNKERLLNYEQYF
TGTGCCACCAGCAACAAAGAAAGACTATTAAACTACGAGCAGTACTTC
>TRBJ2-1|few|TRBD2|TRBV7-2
CASSAAGGTYNEQFF
TGTGCCAGCAGCGCAGCGGGGGGAACCTACAATGAGCAGTTCTTC
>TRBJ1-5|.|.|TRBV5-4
CASSQGSGINQPQHF
TGTGCCAGCAGCCAGGGATCAGGGATCAATCAGCCCCAGCATTTT
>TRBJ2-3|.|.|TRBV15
CATSRPFGSTDTQYF
TGTGCCACCAGCAGGCCATTTGGGAGCACAGATACGCAGTATTTT
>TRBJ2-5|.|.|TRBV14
CASSQGVAGKETQYF
TGTGCCAGCAGCCAAGGAGTGGCTGGTAAAGAGACCCAGTACTTC
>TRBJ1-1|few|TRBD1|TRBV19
CASRLQGEVTEAFF
TGTGCCAGTAGATTACAGGGGGAAGTCACTGAAGCTTTCTTT
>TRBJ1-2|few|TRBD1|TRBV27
CASSPWGQGVGYTF
TGTGCCAGCAGCCCGTGGGGACAGGGGGTTGGCTACACCTTC
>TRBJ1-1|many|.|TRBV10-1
CASSESRTEDTEAFF
TGCGCCAGCAGTGAGTCGAGGACAGAGGACACTGAAGCTTTCTTT
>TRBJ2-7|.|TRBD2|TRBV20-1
CSARDSLAGAYEQYF
TGCAGTGCTAGAGATTCTCTAGCGGGGGCCTACGAGCAGTACTTC
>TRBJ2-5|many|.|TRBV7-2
CASSLDQDRRETQYF
TGTGCCAGCAGCTTAGACCAAGACAGGCGAGAGACCCAGTACTTC
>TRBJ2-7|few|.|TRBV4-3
CASSQGFFQGSYEQYF
TGCGCCAGCAGCCAAGGATTCTTTCAGGGGTCCTACGAGCAGTACTTC
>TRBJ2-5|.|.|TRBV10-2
CASSPWTLQETQYF
TGCGCCAGCAGCCCGTGGACCCTTCAAGAGACCCAGTACTTC
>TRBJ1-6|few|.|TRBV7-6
CASSPRGDSPLHF
TGTGCCAGCAGCCCGAGGGGGGATTCACCCCTCCACTTT
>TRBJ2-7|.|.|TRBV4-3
CASSQLLSLGEQYF
TGCGCCAGCAGCCAGCTGTTGAGTTTGGGGGAGCAGTACTTC
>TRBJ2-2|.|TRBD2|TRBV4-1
CASSQGTSGGPNTGELFF
TGTGCCAGCAGCCAGGGGACTAGCGGGGGCCCGAACACCGGGGAGCTGTTTTTT
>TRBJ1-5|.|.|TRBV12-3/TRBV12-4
CASSLGAGRGSNQPQHF
TGTGCCAGCAGTTTAGGGGCCGGGAGGGGAAGCAATCAGCCCCAGCATTTT
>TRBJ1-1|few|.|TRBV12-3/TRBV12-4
CASSPGDQNTEAFF
TGTGCCAGCAGCCCCGGGGACCAGAACACTGAAGCTTTCTTT
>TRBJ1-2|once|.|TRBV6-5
CASSYSSARGDYGYNF
TGTGCCAGCAGTTACTCGTCGGCCCGCGGAGACTATGGCTACAACTTC